The rows below give T cell receptor beta chains drawn from one sample of a study of siplizumab effects on memory and regulatory T cells. Libraries were prepared by immunoSEQ multiplex PCR; TCRdb keeps only in-frame clonotypes and omits some of them. The sample records some 100,000 clones, roughly 94% being singletons. The sequencing sample was made of non-Treg CD4+ T cells sorted from blood. The receptors stem from a human donor in good health. CDR3s include the opening cysteine and the closing phenylalanine or tryptophan. D genes are given only for firm matches. A row's size may be missing; if present it is once, few, many or a size class.

TRBV2	NA	TRBJ1-2	NA	TGTGCCAGCAGTCCCCAATTAGCTAACTATGGCTACACCTTC	CASSPQLANYGYTF
TRBV30	NA	TRBJ1-2	TRBD1	TGTGCTCTAAAAGGGACAGGGAATGGCTACACCTTC	CALKGTGNGYTF
TRBV27	NA	TRBJ2-1	NA	TGTGCCAGCAGTCTTGATTGGGCGGGGACCATATACAATGAGCAGTTCTTC	CASSLDWAGTIYNEQFF
TRBV11-3	NA	TRBJ2-7	NA	TGTGCCAGCAGCTTAGACAGAGCCTACGAGCAGTACTTC	CASSLDRAYEQYF
TRBV19	NA	TRBJ2-4	NA	TGTGCCAGTAGTGGGCTTAAAAAAAACATTCAGTACTTC	CASSGLKKNIQYF
TRBV28	NA	TRBJ2-5	TRBD1	TGTGCCAGCAGTTTAATTGCAGGGGGCATGGAGACCCAGTACTTC	CASSLIAGGMETQYF
TRBV7-9	once	TRBJ2-3	NA	TGTGCCAGCAGCTTCGCTAGGTCAGATACGCAGTATTTT	CASSFARSDTQYF
TRBV27	NA	TRBJ2-1	TRBD1	TGTGCCAGCAGTTTCTTATTCCCCGGGACAGGGTCCAATGAGCAGTTCTTC	CASSFLFPGTGSNEQFF
TRBV7-3	NA	TRBJ2-7	TRBD1	TGTGCCAGCAGCCCCAGTGGGACAGGCTCCTACGAGCAGTACTTC	CASSPSGTGSYEQYF
TRBV18	once	TRBJ2-7	NA	TGTGCCAGCTCACCAGGGGGAGACTACGAGCAGTACTTC	CASSPGGDYEQYF
TRBV6-1	NA	TRBJ2-1	TRBD2	TGTGCCAGCAGTGCGGGTGGGACTAGCGGGAGGGAAGTGCAGTTCTTC	CASSAGGTSGREVQFF
TRBV7-3	NA	TRBJ2-5	NA	TGTGCCAGCAGCCTACAGGGATGGGGTTCAGAGACCCAGTACTTC	CASSLQGWGSETQYF
TRBV29-1	NA	TRBJ1-1	NA	TGCAGCGCAGACACCACAGAAGCTTTCTTT	CSADTTEAFF
TRBV2	NA	TRBJ2-1	NA	TGTGCCAGCAGTCCCCGGACTGTCTACAATGAGCAGTTCTTC	CASSPRTVYNEQFF
TRBV6-5	NA	TRBJ2-7	NA	TGTGCCAGCAGCCCCACCTTTGGCGAGCAGTACTTC	CASSPTFGEQYF
TRBV10-3	NA	TRBJ2-1	NA	TGTGCCATCAGCCGGATTAGCTCCTACAATGAGCAGTTCTTC	CAISRISSYNEQFF
TRBV5-1	NA	TRBJ2-5	NA	TGCGCCAGCACATCTCCCCTAATTGAGACCCAGTACTTC	CASTSPLIETQYF
TRBV5-1	NA	TRBJ2-1	TRBD2	TGCGCCAGCAACCCGACTAGCGGGATACCGGGCAATGAGCAGTTCTTC	CASNPTSGIPGNEQFF
TRBV6-1	few	TRBJ2-5	NA	TGTGCCAGCAGTGTCGCAGGGCAAGAGACCCAGTACTTC	CASSVAGQETQYF
TRBV7-9	NA	TRBJ1-1	TRBD1	TGTGCCAGCAGCTTGAGGGACAGGGCTGAAGCTTTCTTT	CASSLRDRAEAFF
TRBV21-1	NA	TRBJ2-7	NA	TGTGCCAGCAGCAAAGACCCCGGATACGAGCAGTACTTC	CASSKDPGYEQYF
TRBV11-2	NA	TRBJ1-5	NA	TGTGCCAGCAGCTTAACCCAAGATCAGCCCCAGCATTTT	CASSLTQDQPQHF
TRBV5-1	NA	TRBJ1-3	NA	TGCGCCAGCAGCTTGGCCGGGGTAGGAAACACCATATATTTT	CASSLAGVGNTIYF
TRBV6-5	NA	TRBJ2-7	NA	TGTGCCAGCAGACGCAACTACGAGCAGTACTTC	CASRRNYEQYF
TRBV28	NA	TRBJ2-1	NA	TGTGCCAGCAGCGGCAGTAGGACTGAGCAGTTCTTC	CASSGSRTEQFF
TRBV6-1	NA	TRBJ1-2	TRBD1	TGTGCCAGCAGTGAGTCGGTGGGGACAGGCGTAGTCTATGGCTACACCTTC	CASSESVGTGVVYGYTF
TRBV28	NA	TRBJ1-2	NA	TGTGCCAGCAGTTTCCCCTCCGGTCACAGCATGATCTATGGCTACACCTTC	CASSFPSGHSMIYGYTF
TRBV28	NA	TRBJ2-5	NA	TGTGCCAGCACGTACGCTGATAGGCGGGGAGAGACCCAGTACTTC	CASTYADRRGETQYF
TRBV7-9	NA	TRBJ2-2	NA	TGTGCCAGCAGCAAGGCAGGGGTCCCCGGGGAGCTGTTTTTT	CASSKAGVPGELFF
TRBV7-2	NA	TRBJ2-1	NA	TGTGCCAGCAGCTTAAAACCCACAGGGTTACATTTGGACAATGAGCAGTTCTTC	CASSLKPTGLHLDNEQFF
TRBV28	NA	TRBJ2-5	NA	TGTGCCAGCAGGTCGTCATGGGCCCAGTACTTC	CASRSSWAQYF
TRBV5-1	NA	TRBJ2-2	TRBD2	TGCGCCAGCAGCGTAAGCGGGAGGGACACCGGGGAGCTGTTTTTT	CASSVSGRDTGELFF
TRBV6-5	NA	TRBJ1-5	NA	TGTGCCAGCAGTCTCACCCTGGGACAGCCCCAGCATTTT	CASSLTLGQPQHF
TRBV14	NA	TRBJ2-1	NA	TGTGCCAGCAGCCAAGGGACCGCCAACAATGAGCAGTTCTTC	CASSQGTANNEQFF
TRBV5-6	NA	TRBJ2-1	TRBD2	TGTGCCAGCAGCTCGACGGGACTAGCATACAATGAGCAGTTCTTC	CASSSTGLAYNEQFF
TRBV19	NA	TRBJ2-4	NA	TGTGCCAGTAGTACCCCGGCCATGCCGGGCAAAAACATTCAGTACTTC	CASSTPAMPGKNIQYF
TRBV7-9	once	TRBJ2-5	NA	TGTGCCAGCAGCTTAGCGCAAGAGACCCAGTACTTC	CASSLAQETQYF
TRBV6-5	NA	TRBJ2-7	NA	TGTGCCAGCAGCCCGGGGCTCGGATCCTACGAGCAGTACTTC	CASSPGLGSYEQYF
TRBV5-6	once	TRBJ1-5	TRBD1	TGTGCCAGCAGCAGGGGACAGGGGTTCAATCAGCCCCAGCATTTT	CASSRGQGFNQPQHF
TRBV11-2	NA	TRBJ2-4	NA	TGTGCCAGCAGCTTCGGTGGTTTAGCCAAAAACATTCAGTACTTC	CASSFGGLAKNIQYF
TRBV5-1	NA	TRBJ2-2	TRBD2	TGCGCCAGCAGCACCGGACTAGTCTCACCCCGCACCGGGGAGCTGTTTTTT	CASSTGLVSPRTGELFF
TRBV30	NA	TRBJ2-6	NA	TGTGCCTGGAGTGTAGCAGCCTCTGGGGCCAACGTCCTGACTTTC	CAWSVAASGANVLTF
TRBV15	NA	TRBJ2-3	TRBD2	TGTGCCACCAGCAGAGTGGCGGGAGGGAATTGGAGAGATACGCAGTATTTT	CATSRVAGGNWRDTQYF
TRBV19	once	TRBJ2-7	NA	TGTGCCAGTATGGGACGGAACGAGCAGTACTTC	CASMGRNEQYF
TRBV29-1	NA	TRBJ2-2	TRBD1	TGCAGCGTCTCAGGGGGCGGTGACGGGGAGCTGTTTTTT	CSVSGGGDGELFF
TRBV5-1	NA	TRBJ2-7	NA	TGCGCCAGCAGTCGGGAGCCCGGTACTAGCCGATACGAGCAGTACTTC	CASSREPGTSRYEQYF
TRBV4-2	NA	TRBJ1-3	TRBD1	TGTGCCAGCAGCCAAGATTCAGAAAGACAGGGGTCTGGAAACACCATATATTTT	CASSQDSERQGSGNTIYF
TRBV2	NA	TRBJ1-2	NA	TGTGCCAGCACCCGGGACTGGGGTGGCTATGGCTACACCTTC	CASTRDWGGYGYTF
TRBV18	NA	TRBJ2-5	NA	TGTGCCAGCTCACCAGCAGAGACCCAGTACTTC	CASSPAETQYF
TRBV7-9	few	TRBJ1-5	NA	TGTGCCAGCAGCTTACCGGGGCGGAATGGGCCCCAGCATTTT	CASSLPGRNGPQHF
TRBV28	once	TRBJ1-3	NA	TGTGCCAGCAGTTTAGCAGGGGCTGGAAACACCATATATTTT	CASSLAGAGNTIYF
TRBV7-9	NA	TRBJ1-5	NA	TGTGCCAGCAGCTTGCTGGCTAATCAGCCCCAGCATTTT	CASSLLANQPQHF
TRBV28	NA	TRBJ1-2	NA	TGTGCCAGCAGCCCGGACCCAACTAGGGGCTACACCTTC	CASSPDPTRGYTF
TRBV28	NA	TRBJ2-3	TRBD2	TGTGCCAGCAGCGTGCGGACTAGCGGGAGGAGGGGCACAGATACGCAGTATTTT	CASSVRTSGRRGTDTQYF
TRBV15	NA	TRBJ1-5	TRBD1	TGTGCCACCAGCAATCTTGTGAGGGGGCATCAGCCCCAGCATTTT	CATSNLVRGHQPQHF